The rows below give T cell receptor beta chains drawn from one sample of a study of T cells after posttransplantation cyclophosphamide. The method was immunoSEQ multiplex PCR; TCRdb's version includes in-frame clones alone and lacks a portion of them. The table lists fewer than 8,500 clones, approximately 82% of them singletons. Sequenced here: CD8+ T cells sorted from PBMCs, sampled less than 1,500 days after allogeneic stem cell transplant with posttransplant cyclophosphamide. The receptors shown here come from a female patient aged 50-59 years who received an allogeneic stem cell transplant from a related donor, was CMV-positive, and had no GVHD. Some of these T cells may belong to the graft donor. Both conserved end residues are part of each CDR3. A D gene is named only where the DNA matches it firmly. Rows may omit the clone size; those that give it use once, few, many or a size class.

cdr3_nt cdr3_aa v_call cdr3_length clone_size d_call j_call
TGTGCCAGCAACGGAGGATACGAGCAGTACTTC CASNGGYEQYF TRBV27 11 NA NA TRBJ2-7
TGTGCCGCCAGGGGAGCGGTCTACGAGCAGTACTTC CAARGAVYEQYF TRBV2 12 NA NA TRBJ2-7
TGTGCCAGCAGCAAACTAGCGGGAAGTTTCGAGCAGTACTTC CASSKLAGSFEQYF TRBV13 14 NA TRBD2 TRBJ2-7
TGTGCCAGCAGCGTTAGCGGTAATCTATACAATGAGCAGTTCTTC CASSVSGNLYNEQFF TRBV9 15 NA NA TRBJ2-1
TGTGCCTGGAGGGCGGGGGTCGAGCAGTACTTC CAWRAGVEQYF TRBV30 11 medium-sized TRBD2 TRBJ2-7
TGTGCCAGCAGCGTGGAGGGCACTGAAGCTTTCTTT CASSVEGTEAFF TRBV9 12 NA NA TRBJ1-1
TGTGCCAGCAGCTCCCGACTAGCGGGAGATAGTCCTTACAATGAGCAGTTCTTC CASSSRLAGDSPYNEQFF TRBV7-8 18 NA TRBD2 TRBJ2-1
TGTGCCAGCAGCTTACCCCACAGATACCTCACAGATACGCAGTATTTT CASSLPHRYLTDTQYF TRBV7-2 16 NA NA TRBJ2-3
TGCGCCAGCAGCCAGGGACTAGTCTCCTACAATGAGCAGTTCTTC CASSQGLVSYNEQFF TRBV4-3 15 large TRBD2 TRBJ2-1
TGTGCCAGCAGCTTCGAGGGTAGGACTGAAGCTTTCTTT CASSFEGRTEAFF TRBV13 13 large NA TRBJ1-1
TGTGCCAGCTCACTTCACGGACAGTTTAGCTACGAATACGAGCAGTACTTC CASSLHGQFSYEYEQYF TRBV18 17 NA NA TRBJ2-7
TGTGCCAGCAGTTTAAACAGGGGAAGGCCTTTCTTT CASSLNRGRPFF TRBV27 12 once TRBD1 TRBJ1-1
TGTGCCAGCAGCCGAGAGGGGGACGGGAACGAGCAGTACTTC CASSREGDGNEQYF TRBV7-8 14 NA NA TRBJ2-7
TGTGCCAGCAGCCAACGGGGGTCGAACACCGGGGAGCTGTTTTTT CASSQRGSNTGELFF TRBV7-9 15 NA NA TRBJ2-2
TGTGCCAGCAGCTTACATTCGGCGGGAGAGGAGGGGTACGAGCAGTACTTC CASSLHSAGEEGYEQYF TRBV7-3 17 NA TRBD2 TRBJ2-7
TGTGCCAGCAGCCTTTGGGGGGACTCCTACGAGCAGTACTTC CASSLWGDSYEQYF TRBV13 14 NA NA TRBJ2-7
TGTGCCAGCAGTTACTTCGGGAACGAGCAGTACTTC CASSYFGNEQYF TRBV6-5 12 medium-sized NA TRBJ2-7
TGTGCCAGCAGTTTATCAAGCGGGAGCTGGTACGAGCAGTACTTC CASSLSSGSWYEQYF TRBV27 15 NA TRBD2 TRBJ2-7
TGTGCCTTACAGGGTACCGGGGAGCTGTTTTTT CALQGTGELFF TRBV30 11 NA NA TRBJ2-2
TGCAGCGTCACCCTAGCGGGAGGGTTCGGCGATGAGCAGTTCTTC CSVTLAGGFGDEQFF TRBV29-1 15 NA TRBD2 TRBJ2-1
TGTGCCAGCAGCGGATCCAGGGCCGGCTACGAGCAGTACTTC CASSGSRAGYEQYF TRBV9 14 once NA TRBJ2-7
TGCGCCAGCAGTTATCGACTAGCGGGAGGAGGTGGCGGGGAGCTGTTTTTT CASSYRLAGGGGGELFF TRBV4-1 17 NA TRBD2 TRBJ2-2
TGTGCCAGCAGCTTGGAGCGGGACAACCCGTACAATGAGCAGTTCTTC CASSLERDNPYNEQFF TRBV5-6 16 once NA TRBJ2-1
TGCGCCAGCAGTGAGTGGTCAGGGGGAGAAGCTTTCTTT CASSEWSGGEAFF TRBV10-1 13 NA TRBD1 TRBJ1-1
TGTGCCAGCAGCTTAACCCTAACCCGGGACGGCCTAGCGGATCCCCGGAATGAGCAGTTCTTC CASSLTLTRDGLADPRNEQFF TRBV7-3 21 NA TRBD2 TRBJ2-1
TGTGCCAGCAGCCCTAGCGGGATTAGTACCGGGGAGCTGTTTTTT CASSPSGISTGELFF TRBV7-9 15 NA TRBD2 TRBJ2-2
TGTGCCAGCTGCGATAGTGTGTACGAGCAGTACTTC CASCDSVYEQYF TRBV11-2 12 NA NA TRBJ2-7
TGTGCCAGCAGTCCGCCCCGGCGGGAGTCTATCAATGAGCAGTTCTTC CASSPPRRESINEQFF TRBV27 16 NA TRBD2 TRBJ2-1
TGTGCCAGCAGCTTATACGGGACAGCTAGCACAGATACGCAGTATTTT CASSLYGTASTDTQYF TRBV7-3 16 NA TRBD1 TRBJ2-3
TGTGCCAGCAGTGGGCCTAGCGGGTCGTTCACCGGGGAGCTGTTTTTT CASSGPSGSFTGELFF TRBV2 16 NA TRBD2 TRBJ2-2
TGTGCCTGGAGTGTATTAGCGGGGGCGCTCAATGAGCAGTTCTTC CAWSVLAGALNEQFF TRBV30 15 NA TRBD2 TRBJ2-1
TGTGCCAGTAGTGTGGCATTGGCCGGGGAGCTGTTTTTT CASSVALAGELFF TRBV19 13 few NA TRBJ2-2
TGTGCCAGCAGCGCCGGACAGACTAGCACAGATACGCAGTATTTT CASSAGQTSTDTQYF TRBV9 15 NA NA TRBJ2-3
TGTGCCAGCAGCCACGGACAGGGACCCTACGAGCAGTACTTC CASSHGQGPYEQYF TRBV28 14 NA TRBD1 TRBJ2-7
TGTGCCAGCACCAAACAGGGGTCGGACACCGGGGAGCTGTTTTTT CASTKQGSDTGELFF TRBV27 15 once TRBD1 TRBJ2-2
TGTGCCAGCAGCTTAGACGCGGGAGGAGGCTACGAGCAGTACTTC CASSLDAGGGYEQYF TRBV11-2 15 NA TRBD2 TRBJ2-7
TGCGCCAGCAGTAAGGTGTGGAAAAGGGGCCCAGGACGGACCCAGTACTTC CASSKVWKRGPGRTQYF TRBV10-1 17 NA NA TRBJ2-5
TGTGCCAGCACCCCCGGGGAGCAAGAGACCCAGTACTTC CASTPGEQETQYF TRBV5-4 13 NA NA TRBJ2-5
TGTGCCAGCAGCTTCCCGGGCGGGAGTGTCTCTTATGAGCAGTTCTTC CASSFPGGSVSYEQFF TRBV7-2 16 few TRBD2 TRBJ2-1
TGTGCCAGCAGCGCCAGCGGGTTCGCGGGACTCAAGACCGGGGAGCTGTTTTTT CASSASGFAGLKTGELFF TRBV9 18 NA NA TRBJ2-2
TGCGCCAGCAGCTCCGAGGTGGATGCTGAAGCTTTCTTT CASSSEVDAEAFF TRBV5-1 13 NA NA TRBJ1-1
TGTGCCACCTCACTTGCGAATGAGCAGTTCTTC CATSLANEQFF TRBV6-5 11 NA NA TRBJ2-1
TGTGCCAGCAGTTCTGGACAGGGACCCTACGAGCAGTACTTC CASSSGQGPYEQYF TRBV28 14 medium-sized TRBD1 TRBJ2-7
TGTGCCAGCAGGGGCAGGCAAAATGAGCAGTTCTTC CASRGRQNEQFF TRBV2 12 NA NA TRBJ2-1
TGTGCCAGCAGCTTAATAGCGGGAGGGCCCTATGAGCAGTTCTTC CASSLIAGGPYEQFF TRBV7-3 15 NA TRBD2 TRBJ2-1
TGCGCCAGCAGTGGCCGGGACAGGGGGCTGTTTGATCAGCCCCAGCATTTT CASSGRDRGLFDQPQHF TRBV10-2 17 NA TRBD1 TRBJ1-5
TGTGCCAGCAGCGTAGAGGGCGGGGTTAGCCCCTACAATGAGCAGTTCTTC CASSVEGGVSPYNEQFF TRBV9 17 once NA TRBJ2-1
TGTGCCAGCAGCCCCGACAGGGTGGGCAACAATGAGCAGTTCTTC CASSPDRVGNNEQFF TRBV7-9 15 NA TRBD1 TRBJ2-1
TGTGCCAGCAGACACCAGGGGCTAAACCATCCCTACGAGCAGTACTTC CASRHQGLNHPYEQYF TRBV2 16 few NA TRBJ2-7
TGTGCCAGCAGCGTCGAGGGTGGGAATCAGCCCCAGCATTTT CASSVEGGNQPQHF TRBV9 14 NA NA TRBJ1-5
TGTGCCAGTAGTATCGGGACAGGATCTTACGAGCAGTACTTC CASSIGTGSYEQYF TRBV19 14 NA TRBD1 TRBJ2-7
TGTGCCAGCAGCGGCCGAGAAGGACAGGGCTATGGCTACACCTTC CASSGREGQGYGYTF TRBV5-6 15 few TRBD1 TRBJ1-2
TGTGCCAGCAGCCCTAGCGGAAGCTCCTACAATGAGCAGTTCTTC CASSPSGSSYNEQFF TRBV7-9 15 NA TRBD2 TRBJ2-1
TGTGCCAGCAGTTACTCGGCTGGAGGGGCTTTCTTT CASSYSAGGAFF TRBV6-6 12 NA NA TRBJ1-1
TGTGCCAGCGAGGGAGCCTACAATGAGCAGTTCTTC CASEGAYNEQFF TRBV9 12 once NA TRBJ2-1
TGCGCCAGCAGCCAATGGACAGGGTACCAGCCCCAGCATTTT CASSQWTGYQPQHF TRBV4-1 14 NA TRBD1 TRBJ1-5
TGTGCCAGTAGCCGGAGGGGACTACCTTTTCAACAAGAGACCCAGTACTTC CASSRRGLPFQQETQYF TRBV19 17 NA TRBD2 TRBJ2-5